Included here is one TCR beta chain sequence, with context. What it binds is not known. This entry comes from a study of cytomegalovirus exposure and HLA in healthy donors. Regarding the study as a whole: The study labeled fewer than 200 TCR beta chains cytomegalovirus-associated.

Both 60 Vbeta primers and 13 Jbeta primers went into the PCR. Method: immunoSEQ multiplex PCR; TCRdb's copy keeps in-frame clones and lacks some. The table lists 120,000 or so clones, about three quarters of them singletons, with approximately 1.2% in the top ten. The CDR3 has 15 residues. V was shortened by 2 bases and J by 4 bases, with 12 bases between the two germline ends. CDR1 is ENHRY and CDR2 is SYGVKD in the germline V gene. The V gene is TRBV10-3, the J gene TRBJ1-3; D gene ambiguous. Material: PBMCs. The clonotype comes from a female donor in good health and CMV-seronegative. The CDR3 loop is CAISEPPERGNTIYF. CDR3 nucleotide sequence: TGTGCCATCAGTGAGCCCCCAGAAAGAGGAAACACCATATATTTT.